What follows are 14 T cell receptor beta chains derived from one specimen sequenced in a study of blood T cell repertoires in COVID-19. Repertoires were generated with immunoSEQ multiplex PCR, while TCRdb's copy carries only in-frame clones and drops some. The data contain approximately 140,000 clones, 65% to 90% of them singletons. Sequenced sample: peripheral blood. The receptors come from a man between 65 and 85 years old with acute or convalescent COVID-19.

This rearrangement joins TRBV7-6 to TRBJ2-5, with 8 bases lining up with TRBD2. Germline CDR1 SGHVS, CDR2 FNYEAQ. The CDR3 covers 16 residues. Germline trimming cut 5 bases from V and 2 bases from J; bases unmatched to any gene: 10. The CDR3, as DNA: TGTGCCAGCAGCCCACCCGGGGGGGGAGGGCAAGAGACCCAGTACTTC. This sequence encodes CASSPPGGGGQETQYF.

The chain uses TRBV15 and TRBJ2-5, with D maybe TRBD1 (6 bases). Trimming removed 1 base from V and 9 bases from J, with 15 bases in between. Germline V CDR1 and CDR2: LNHNV, YYDKDF (reference sequence). This CDR3 has 14 amino acids. The CDR3 here is CATSRASTGGSQYF. The CDR3 DNA reads as TGTGCCACCAGCAGAGCATCGACAGGCGGGTCCCAGTACTTC.

This chain uses TRBV7-9 with TRBJ2-7, with 7 bases lining up with TRBD2. Trimming cost V 4 bases and J 3 bases; bases outside gene matches: 6. This CDR3 region has 14 residues. Germline loops: CDR1 SEHNR, CDR2 FQNEAQ (reference sequence). The CDR3, as DNA: TGTGCCAGCAGCTCCCCCGGCGGGAGCTACGAGCAGTACTTC. It codes for CASSSPGGSYEQYF.

The CDR3 nucleotides read TGCGCCAGCAGCTTGGTGGCGGGAGGGTACACCGGGGAGCTGTTTTTT. Residues: CASSLVAGGYTGELFF. This rearrangement joins TRBV5-1 to TRBJ2-2; 9 bases are a match to TRBD2. The CDR3 is made up of 16 amino acids. Trimming removed 0 bases from V and 3 bases from J; junction bases left unmatched: 3. Germline V gene data show CDR1 as SGHRS and CDR2 as YFSETQ.

The CDR3 region has the DNA TGTGCCAGCAGCTTAGCACAGGGGTACTACAATGAGCAGTTCTTC. Translation: CASSLAQGYYNEQFF. The V gene is TRBV7-9, the J gene TRBJ2-1; 7 nucleotides align to TRBD1. CDR3 size: 15 residues. V was pared by 0 bases and J by 3 bases, with 2 bases of the junction left unmatched. Germline V gene data show CDR1 as SEHNR and CDR2 as FQNEAQ (reference sequence). Looking up the rest from reference TRBV7-9 and TRBJ2-1 gives the full variable domain: DTGVSQNPRHKITKRGQNVTFRCDPISEHNRLYWYRQTLGQGPEFLTYFQNEAQLEKSRLLSDRFSAERPKGSFSTLEIQRTEQGDSAMYLCASSLAQGYYNEQFFGPGTRLTVL.

The gene calls are TRBV9 and TRBJ2-7; 11 positions agree with TRBD2. Trimming at V came to 4 bases and at J to 3 bases, leaving 12 bases not matched to a gene. Germline-derived CDR1 and CDR2 are SGDLS and YYNGEE. This CDR3 has 17 amino acids. In DNA form, the CDR3 reads TGTGCCAGCAGCCCCGGGGCCGGGCTAGCGGGAGGCTACGAGCAGTACTTC. Its translation: CASSPGAGLAGGYEQYF. Full variable domain (rest looked up from reference TRBV9 and TRBJ2-7): DSGVTQTPKHLITATGQRVTLRCSPRSGDLSVYWYQQSLDQGLQFLIQYYNGEERAKGNILERFSAQQFPDLHSELNLSSLELGDSALYFCASSPGAGLAGGYEQYFGPGTRLTVT.

The rearrangement links TRBV7-8 to TRBJ2-1, with 13 positions matching TRBD2. The CDR3 covers 15 residues. Germline V lookup: CDR1 SGHVS, CDR2 FQNEAQ. The trim removed 6 bases at V and 14 bases at J, leaving 13 bases unmatched. The CDR3 region has the DNA TGTGCCAGCAGACTGATGGGCGGACTAGCGGGAGAGGAGTTCTTC. Encoded protein: CASRLMGGLAGEEFF.

The V call is TRBV10-3, the J call TRBJ1-1, with D possibly TRBD1 on 5 matching bases. The length of the CDR3 is 15 residues. Germline CDR1 ENHRY, CDR2 SYGVKD. V was cut by 5 bases and J by 1 base, with 14 bases left in between. The CDR3 DNA follows: TGTGCCATCAGTTTTAGCGGGACCCGGAACACTGAAGCTTTCTTT. This translates into CAISFSGTRNTEAFF.

This clone came up once. The DNA for the CDR3 is TGTGCCAGCAGCTCCCTGGGACAGCCAAACACTGAAGCTTTCTTT. Protein product: CASSSLGQPNTEAFF. The rearrangement uses TRBV7-9 and TRBJ1-1; 7 nucleotides agree with TRBD1. Germline CDR1 SEHNR, CDR2 FQNEAQ (reference sequence). V trimming: 4 bases; J trimming: 2 bases; junction bases outside the gene matches: 7. The CDR3 has 15 residues.

The chain combines TRBV7-9 with TRBJ1-4, with 11 bases aligning to TRBD1. The J segment lost 13 bases and the V segment lost 6 bases, leaving 7 bases of the junction unmatched. Per the germline V gene, CDR1 is SEHNR and CDR2 is FQNEAQ (reference sequence). This CDR3 has 13 residues. CDR3 sequence: CASRGTGGERLFF. The CDR3, as DNA: TGTGCCAGCAGAGGGACAGGGGGTGAGCGACTGTTTTTT.

V is TRBV4-1 and J is TRBJ1-5, with 7 nucleotides matching TRBD1. Trimming removed 3 bases from V and 0 bases from J; junction bases left unmatched: 8. Germline assignment: CDR1 MGHRA and CDR2 YSYEKL. The CDR3 has 17 residues. CDR3 DNA sequence: TGCGCCAGCAGCCACCCGGGACAGACATATAGCAATCAGCCCCAGCATTTT. This sequence encodes CASSHPGQTYSNQPQHF.

The V call is TRBV7-2, the J call TRBJ2-7, with 12 positions matching TRBD2. The V and J ends lost 5 bases and 4 bases, in that order; junction bases with no gene match: 3. The CDR3 consists of 14 residues. In germline, CDR1 is SGHTA, CDR2 FQGNSA. DNA for the CDR3: TGTGCCAGCAGCCTGGGACTAGCGGGTTACGAGCAGTACTTC. This sequence encodes CASSLGLAGYEQYF.

The chain has TRBV27 and TRBJ1-6, with TRBD1 identical over 8 bases. Unmatched junction bases numbered 10, after V lost 8 bases and J lost 4 bases. CDR3 size: 16 residues. Germline V gives CDR1 MNHEY, CDR2 SMNVEV (reference sequence). CDR3 nucleotide sequence: TGTGCCAGCCGCCCCCAGGGGGCCGGGTATAATTCACCCCTCCACTTT. Translated: CASRPQGAGYNSPLHF.

As regards this clone: At the DNA level, this CDR3 is encoded by other sequences in the same sample as well. The chain couples TRBV21-1 to TRBJ2-1; the DNA was not compared with TRBD2, the D call given in the table. TRBV21-1 is given as a pseudogene. The CDR3 is 20 amino acids. The chain's CDR3 is CASSKVRSSGTRSSYNEQFF. In DNA, the CDR3 is TGTGCCAGCAGCAAAGTTAGATCTAGCGGGACCCGAAGCTCCTACAATGAGCAGTTCTTC.